These 3 T cell receptor beta chains share one sample of origin, sequenced in a study of shared clonotypes between healthy human individuals. Repertoires were generated with immunoSEQ multiplex PCR, while TCRdb's copy carries only in-frame clones and drops some. Of about 990,000 clones in the sample, around 78% were seen once. The sample comprised memory CD4+ T cells from PBMCs. Subset indicated: CD45RA-negative fraction. The receptors originated from a man aged 18 to 30 in good health. Some clones in this sample may be carry-over from other donors' samples.

The chain couples TRBV19 to TRBJ1-5, with D maybe TRBD1 (6 bases). V was shortened by 1 base and J by 4 bases, with 17 bases between the two germline ends. The germline gives CDR1 LNHDA, CDR2 SQIVND (reference sequence). This CDR3 comprises 17 residues. The CDR3 nucleotides read TGTGCCAGTAGTATAGGGATGGGGGCTAAACTTAATCAGCCCCAGCATTTT. Protein product: CASSIGMGAKLNQPQHF.

The chain employs TRBV30 and TRBJ1-4; TRBD1 is a possible D gene (5 bases). Between the trimmed V and J ends, which lost 3 bases and 8 bases, there was a span of 10 bases. This CDR3 region has 12 residues. Germline loops: CDR1 GTSNPN, CDR2 SVGIG (reference sequence). This chain's CDR3 is CAWRQGREKLFF. For the CDR3, the DNA is TGTGCCTGGAGGCAGGGAAGGGAAAAACTGTTTTTT.

The rearrangement links TRBV20-1 to TRBJ2-2; D is ambiguous. The V gene's germline CDR1 is DFQATT and CDR2 SNEGSKA (reference sequence). This CDR3 is built from 11 residues. V shed 3 bases and J shed 6 bases, with 5 bases lying between them. This CDR3 is CSASRPGELFF. The CDR3 DNA sequence: TGCAGTGCTAGTCGGCCCGGGGAGCTGTTTTTT.